A selection of T cell receptor beta chains follows, all from one sample in a study of T cells after yellow fever vaccination. From the 5' RACE reads, TCRdb called clonotypes with MiXCR, one entry per CDR3 protein. The sample lists roughly 260,000 distinct CDR3 sequences, 10% to 15% occurring once. The sample here was CD4+ T cells sorted from PBMCs, taken 45 days after the yellow fever booster vaccination. The receptors stem from a man younger than 45 who received the YFV17D yellow fever vaccine. Both conserved end residues are part of each CDR3. The D gene is left open where the match is weak. Expanded clones are given a class, and other clones once, few, many or no size at all.

J	V	size	D	length	CDR3	DNA
TRBJ2-6	TRBV28	-	TRBD1	18	CASSSGSGGFSGANVLTF	TGTGCCAGCAGTTCCGGATCAGGGGGCTTCTCTGGGGCCAACGTCCTGACTTTC
TRBJ2-1	TRBV24-1	few	TRBD1	16	CATSDRQGLSYNEQFF	TGTGCCACCAGTGACCGACAGGGGCTTTCGTACAATGAGCAGTTCTTC
TRBJ2-3	TRBV7-9	-	-	13	CASSAGWGDTQYF	TGTGCCAGCAGCGCTGGGTGGGGAGATACGCAGTATTTT
TRBJ2-1	TRBV20-1	-	-	16	CSARDFRPAKEIEQFF	TGCAGTGCTAGAGATTTTCGACCGGCCAAGGAGATTGAGCAGTTCTTC
TRBJ2-1	TRBV7-9	-	-	17	CASSFLSLSTDYNEQFF	TGTGCCAGCAGCTTCCTCAGTCTTAGCACCGACTACAATGAGCAGTTCTTC
TRBJ2-1	TRBV9	many	TRBD2	13	CASSPGLAGEQFF	TGTGCCAGCAGCCCGGGACTAGCGGGTGAGCAGTTCTTC
TRBJ2-3	TRBV20-1	many	TRBD2	15	CSVKTSGTRGDTQYF	TGCAGTGTCAAGACTAGCGGAACAAGGGGGGATACGCAGTATTTT
TRBJ2-1	TRBV7-2	-	TRBD2	16	CASSLPGLAGFQEQFF	TGTGCCAGCAGCTTACCGGGACTAGCGGGCTTCCAGGAGCAGTTCTTC
TRBJ2-3	TRBV7-8	few	-	17	CASSLEPASASTDTQYF	TGTGCCAGCAGCTTAGAGCCGGCTAGCGCTAGCACAGATACGCAGTATTTT
TRBJ2-2	TRBV7-8	few	-	16	CASQGWNSENTGELFF	TGTGCCAGCCAGGGGTGGAACAGCGAGAACACCGGGGAGCTGTTTTTT
TRBJ1-5	TRBV30	few	-	15	CAWSAMDTLNQPQHF	TGTGCCTGGAGCGCCATGGACACCTTAAATCAGCCCCAGCATTTT
TRBJ2-5	TRBV5-6	few	TRBD2	17	CASSSDLGLAGVETQYF	TGTGCCAGCAGCTCTGATTTGGGACTAGCGGGAGTGGAGACCCAGTACTTC
TRBJ2-1	TRBV5-6	few	-	15	CASSRARGSYNEQFF	TGTGCCAGCAGCCGGGCACGGGGGTCCTACAATGAGCAGTTCTTC
TRBJ2-5	TRBV6-1	few	TRBD2	15	CASSPPRGGQETQYF	TGTGCCAGCAGTCCCCCCCGGGGGGGGCAAGAGACCCAGTACTTC
TRBJ2-7	TRBV23-1	many	-	14	CASSQWGSPYEQYF	TGCGCCAGCAGTCAATGGGGCAGTCCCTACGAGCAGTACTTC
TRBJ1-2	TRBV7-9	few	-	14	CASSLAGGFYGYTF	TGTGCCAGCAGCTTAGCCGGGGGGTTCTATGGCTACACCTTC
TRBJ2-3	TRBV7-2	few	-	13	CASSSPPPDTQYF	TGTGCCAGCAGCTCTCCCCCCCCAGATACGCAGTATTTT
TRBJ2-7	TRBV14	few	-	14	CASSQSWGSYEQYF	TGTGCCAGCAGCCAAAGCTGGGGCTCCTACGAGCAGTACTTC
TRBJ2-2	TRBV18	-	-	17	CDSSRARAGLNTGELFF	TGTGACAGCTCACGAGCCAGGGCCGGACTGAACACCGGGGAGCTGTTTTTT
TRBJ2-3	TRBV29-1	many	-	14	CSVERGRGTDTQYF	TGCAGCGTTGAACGGGGGAGAGGCACAGATACGCAGTATTTT
TRBJ2-2	TRBV5-6	-	-	15	CASSLGHANTGELFF	TGTGCCAGCAGCTTGGGACACGCGAACACCGGGGAGCTGTTTTTT
TRBJ2-7	TRBV20-1	-	TRBD2	15	CSPLATSGAPYEQYF	TGCAGTCCGCTAGCTACTAGCGGGGCTCCCTACGAGCAGTACTTC
TRBJ2-1	TRBV28	many	-	14	CASSGQRVGNEQFF	TGTGCCAGCAGTGGGCAGCGGGTAGGGAATGAGCAGTTCTTC
TRBJ1-2	TRBV5-1	few	TRBD1	17	CASSKRTGGEEDYGYTF	TGCGCCAGCAGCAAGAGGACAGGGGGCGAGGAGGACTATGGCTACACCTTC
TRBJ2-7	TRBV11-2	-	-	17	CASSFSLHSTGLYEQYF	TGTGCCAGCAGCTTTTCCCTCCACAGTACGGGGCTCTACGAGCAGTACTTC
TRBJ1-2	TRBV18	few	-	17	CASSPVSSGNPNYGYTF	TGTGCCAGCTCACCAGTCTCGTCCGGAAACCCTAACTATGGCTACACCTTC
TRBJ2-5	TRBV28	few	-	15	CASSLIGQHQETQYF	TGTGCCAGCAGTTTGATAGGACAGCACCAGGAGACCCAGTACTTC
TRBJ2-7	TRBV20-1	-	TRBD1	15	CSATRGLAISYEQYF	TGCAGTGCTACAAGGGGGCTAGCCATCTCCTACGAGCAGTACTTC
TRBJ2-1	TRBV20-1	-	TRBD2	14	CSASASGRGDEQFF	TGCAGTGCCAGCGCTAGCGGGAGGGGCGATGAGCAGTTCTTC
TRBJ1-6	TRBV4-3	few	-	15	CASSYRDDRVSPLHF	TGCGCCAGCAGCTACCGGGACGATAGGGTCTCACCCCTCCACTTT
TRBJ2-1	TRBV6-1	few	-	14	CASSPPGARNEQFF	TGTGCCAGCAGCCCTCCGGGAGCCAGGAATGAGCAGTTCTTC
TRBJ2-3	TRBV20-1	-	TRBD2	15	CSAGGEGGGTDTQYF	TGCAGTGCCGGGGGGGAGGGAGGAGGCACAGATACGCAGTATTTT
TRBJ2-7	TRBV5-1	few	-	14	CASSPRGQPGEQYF	TGCGCCAGCAGCCCCAGGGGCCAGCCGGGAGAGCAGTACTTC
TRBJ2-1	TRBV5-4	few	-	15	CASSLGPLEGDEQFF	TGTGCCAGCAGCTTGGGACCCCTCGAAGGCGATGAGCAGTTCTTC
TRBJ2-1	TRBV18	-	TRBD2	15	CASSQSGRAYNEQFF	TGTGCCAGCTCCCAGAGCGGGAGGGCGTACAATGAGCAGTTCTTC
TRBJ1-1	TRBV5-1	-	-	13	CASSSGLGAEAFF	TGCGCCAGCAGCTCCGGACTGGGGGCAGAAGCTTTCTTT
TRBJ2-4	TRBV7-2	-	TRBD2	14	CASSLTSGQNIQYF	TGTGCCAGCAGCTTAACTAGCGGACAAAACATTCAGTACTTC
TRBJ2-7	TRBV9	-	TRBD2	15	CASSGGLAGNYEQYF	TGTGCCAGCAGCGGAGGACTAGCGGGAAACTACGAGCAGTACTTC
TRBJ2-1	TRBV12-3/TRBV12-4	few	-	15	CASSLGLDGYNEQFF	TGTGCCAGCAGTTTGGGTCTAGATGGGTACAATGAGCAGTTCTTC
TRBJ2-6	TRBV18	-	-	17	CASSRSGAVSGANVLTF	TGTGCCAGCTCCCGGTCAGGGGCGGTCTCTGGGGCCAACGTCCTGACTTTC
TRBJ2-7	TRBV5-6	-	TRBD2	18	CASSFRNSGIKSSYEQYF	TGTGCCAGCAGCTTCCGGAATAGCGGGATTAAGAGCTCCTACGAGCAGTACTTC
TRBJ2-1	TRBV5-1	-	-	13	CASSLTHVNEQFF	TGCGCCAGCAGCTTGACTCACGTGAATGAGCAGTTCTTC
TRBJ2-7	TRBV15	-	TRBD1	15	CATSRAPRGSNEQYF	TGTGCCACCAGCAGAGCCCCCAGGGGGTCTAACGAGCAGTACTTC
TRBJ1-2	TRBV5-1	few	-	14	CASSLGDRNYGYTF	TGCGCCAGCAGCTTGGGAGACCGCAACTATGGCTACACCTTC
TRBJ2-3	TRBV12-3/TRBV12-4	-	-	14	CASRSRGLTDTQYF	TGTGCCAGCAGGTCACGAGGTTTGACAGATACGCAGTATTTT
TRBJ2-7	TRBV12-3/TRBV12-4	few	-	15	CASSRPGIYSYEQYF	TGTGCCAGCAGTCGCCCCGGGATCTACTCCTACGAGCAGTACTTC